This T cell receptor (beta chain) was found in a study of read filtering for tumor transcriptome and immune sequencing. From around 0.4 ug of RNA, a library with molecular barcoded alpha/delta and beta/gamma adaptors was made. TCRdb re-called the reads through MiXCR, storing one row per CDR3 protein. The sample includes 40,000 or so distinct CDR3 sequences, 12% seen only once; the top ten take more than 30%. CDR1 and CDR2 (germline): MDHEN, SYDVKM. The V and J ends lost 6 bases and 6 bases, in that order; junction bases with no gene match: 8. CDR3 length: 13 amino acids. Of note for this clonotype: A much more abundant neighbour one base away suggests this may be a read error.

Sequenced sample: a population of CD138-negative cells sorted from bone marrow. The sequence derives from a donor aged 40 or over with multiple myeloma. The genes are TRBV28 and TRBJ2-7; 7 bases match TRBD1. This chain's CDR3 is CASRQTGPCEQYF. The CDR3 nucleotides read TGTGCCAGCAGACAGACAGGGCCCTGCGAGCAGTACTTC.